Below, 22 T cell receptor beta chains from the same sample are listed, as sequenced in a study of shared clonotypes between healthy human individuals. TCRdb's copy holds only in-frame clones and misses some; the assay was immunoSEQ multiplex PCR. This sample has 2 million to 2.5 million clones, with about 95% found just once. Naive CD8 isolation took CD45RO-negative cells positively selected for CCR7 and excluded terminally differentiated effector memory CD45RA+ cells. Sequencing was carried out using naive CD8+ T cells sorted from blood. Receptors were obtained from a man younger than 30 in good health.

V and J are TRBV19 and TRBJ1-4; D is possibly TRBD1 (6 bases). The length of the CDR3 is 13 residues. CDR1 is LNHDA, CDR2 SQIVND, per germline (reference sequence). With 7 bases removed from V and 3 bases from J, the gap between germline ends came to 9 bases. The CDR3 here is CASTDRPNEKLFF. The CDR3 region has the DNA TGTGCCAGTACCGACAGGCCTAATGAAAAACTGTTTTTT.

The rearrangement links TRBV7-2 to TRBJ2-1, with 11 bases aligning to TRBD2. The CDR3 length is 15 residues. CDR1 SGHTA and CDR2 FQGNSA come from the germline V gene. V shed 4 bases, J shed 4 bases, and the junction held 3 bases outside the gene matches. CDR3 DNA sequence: TGTGCCAGCAGCTCGGGACTAGCGGTTTACAATGAGCAGTTCTTC. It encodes CASSSGLAVYNEQFF. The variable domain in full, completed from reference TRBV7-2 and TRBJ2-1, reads GAGVSQSPSNKVTEKGKDVELRCDPISGHTALYWYRQSLGQGLEFLIYFQGNSAPDKSGLPSDRFSAERTGGSVSTLTIQRTQQEDSAVYLCASSSGLAVYNEQFFGPGTRLTVL.

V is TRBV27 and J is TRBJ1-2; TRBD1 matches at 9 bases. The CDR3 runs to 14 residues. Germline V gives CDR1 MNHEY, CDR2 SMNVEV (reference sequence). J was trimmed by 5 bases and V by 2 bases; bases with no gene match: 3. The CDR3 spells CASSLKGQGYGYTF. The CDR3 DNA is TGTGCCAGCAGTTTAAAGGGACAGGGATATGGCTACACCTTC.

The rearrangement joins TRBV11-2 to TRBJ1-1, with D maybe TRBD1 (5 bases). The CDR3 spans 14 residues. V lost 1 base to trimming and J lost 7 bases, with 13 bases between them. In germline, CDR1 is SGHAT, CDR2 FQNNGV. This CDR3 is CASSLVLLRGEAFF. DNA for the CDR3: TGTGCCAGCAGCTTAGTCCTTTTGAGGGGTGAAGCTTTCTTT.

CDR3 coding DNA: TGCGCCAGCAGCCCATTCTACCGGGATCCGGAGGCCGGCTACACCTTC. It specifies CASSPFYRDPEAGYTF. This chain connects TRBV5-1 to TRBJ1-2, with D unresolved. CDR1 is SGHRS, CDR2 YFSETQ, per germline. The CDR3 runs 16 residues. V was clipped by 4 bases and J by 8 bases, with 24 bases between them.

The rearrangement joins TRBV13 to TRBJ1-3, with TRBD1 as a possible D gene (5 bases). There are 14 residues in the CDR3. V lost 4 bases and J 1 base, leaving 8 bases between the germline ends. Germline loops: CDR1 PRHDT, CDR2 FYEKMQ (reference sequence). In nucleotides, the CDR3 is TGTGCCAGCAGCTCACAGGTATCTGGAAACACCATATATTTT. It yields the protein CASSSQVSGNTIYF.

CDR3 loop: CASSVHKMNTEAFF. The CDR3 DNA is TGTGCCAGCAGTGTACATAAGATGAACACTGAAGCTTTCTTT. This sequence joins TRBV27 and TRBJ1-1; no clear D. Germline loops: CDR1 MNHEY, CDR2 SMNVEV (reference sequence). Trimming took 5 bases from V and 0 from J, leaving 10 bases between them. This CDR3 is 14 amino acids long.

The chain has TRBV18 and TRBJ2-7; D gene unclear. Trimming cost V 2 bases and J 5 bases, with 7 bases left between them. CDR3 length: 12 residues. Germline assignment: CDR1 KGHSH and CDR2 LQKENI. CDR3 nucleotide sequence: TGTGCCAGCTCACCAAAGGGCCACGAGCAGTACTTC. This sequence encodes CASSPKGHEQYF.

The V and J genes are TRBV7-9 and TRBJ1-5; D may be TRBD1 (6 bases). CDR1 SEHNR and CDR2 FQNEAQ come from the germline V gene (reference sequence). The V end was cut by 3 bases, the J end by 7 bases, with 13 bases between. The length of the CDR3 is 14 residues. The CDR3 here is CASSFSEGDQPQHF. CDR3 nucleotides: TGTGCCAGCAGCTTTAGTGAGGGGGACCAGCCCCAGCATTTT.

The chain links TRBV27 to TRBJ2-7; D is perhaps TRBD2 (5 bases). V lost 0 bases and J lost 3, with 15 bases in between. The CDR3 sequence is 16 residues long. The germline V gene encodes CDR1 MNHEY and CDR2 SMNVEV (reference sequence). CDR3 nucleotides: TGTGCCAGCAGTTTATCGGCCGGCGCGGGTGACTACGAGCAGTACTTC. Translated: CASSLSAGAGDYEQYF.

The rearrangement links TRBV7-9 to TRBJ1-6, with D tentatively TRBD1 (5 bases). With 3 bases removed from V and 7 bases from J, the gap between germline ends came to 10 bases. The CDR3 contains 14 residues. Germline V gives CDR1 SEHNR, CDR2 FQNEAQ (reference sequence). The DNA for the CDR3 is TGTGCCAGCAGCTTGGGACCTGAGAATTCACCCCTCCACTTT. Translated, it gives CASSLGPENSPLHF.

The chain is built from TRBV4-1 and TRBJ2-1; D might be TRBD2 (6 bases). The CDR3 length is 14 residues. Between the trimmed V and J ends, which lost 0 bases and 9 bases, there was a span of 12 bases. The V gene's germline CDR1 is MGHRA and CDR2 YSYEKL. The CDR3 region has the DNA TGCGCCAGCAGCCAAGAATACTCTAGCGCTGAGCAGTTCTTC. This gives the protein CASSQEYSSAEQFF.

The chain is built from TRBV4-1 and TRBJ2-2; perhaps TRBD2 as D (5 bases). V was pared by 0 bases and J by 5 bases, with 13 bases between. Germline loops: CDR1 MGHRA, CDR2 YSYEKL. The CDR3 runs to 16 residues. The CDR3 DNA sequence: TGCGCCAGCAGCCAAGATGGTACCCCGGGGACCGGGGAGCTGTTTTTT. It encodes CASSQDGTPGTGELFF.

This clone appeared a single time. The CDR3 sequence: CASSEDRGGIQYF. As DNA, the CDR3 is TGTGCCAGCAGTGAAGACAGGGGCGGCATTCAGTACTTC. The chain combines TRBV25-1 with TRBJ2-4, with 8 bases lining up with TRBD1. The CDR3 runs 13 residues. The germline V gene has CDR1 MGHDK and CDR2 SYGVNS. Unmatched junction bases numbered 3, after V lost 2 bases and J lost 9 bases.

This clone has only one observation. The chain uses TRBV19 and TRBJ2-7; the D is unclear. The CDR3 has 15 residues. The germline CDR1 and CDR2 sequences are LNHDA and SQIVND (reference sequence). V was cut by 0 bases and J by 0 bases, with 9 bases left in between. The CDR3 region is CASSIEESSSYEQYF. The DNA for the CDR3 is TGTGCCAGTAGTATAGAAGAGTCGAGCTCCTACGAGCAGTACTTC.

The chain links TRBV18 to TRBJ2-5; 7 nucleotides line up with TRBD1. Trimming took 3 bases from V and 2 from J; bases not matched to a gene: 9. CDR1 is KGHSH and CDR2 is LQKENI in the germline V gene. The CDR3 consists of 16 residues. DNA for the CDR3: TGTGCCAGCTCACCGAATTACGGACAGGAGCAAGAGACCCAGTACTTC. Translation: CASSPNYGQEQETQYF.

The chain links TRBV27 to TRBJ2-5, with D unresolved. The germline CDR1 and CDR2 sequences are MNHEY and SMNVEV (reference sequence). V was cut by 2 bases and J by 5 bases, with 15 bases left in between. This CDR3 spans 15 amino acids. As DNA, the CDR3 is TGTGCCAGCAGTTTAGGGTGGGGTACCGGGGAGACCCAGTACTTC. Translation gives CASSLGWGTGETQYF.

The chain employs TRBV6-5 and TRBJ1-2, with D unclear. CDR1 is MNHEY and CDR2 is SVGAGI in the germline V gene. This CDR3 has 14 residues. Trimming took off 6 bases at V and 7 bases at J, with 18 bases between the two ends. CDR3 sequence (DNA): TGTGCCAGCAGCTTTGCCCCCGGGGAAGGTGGCTACACCTTC. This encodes CASSFAPGEGGYTF.

In DNA, the CDR3 is TGTGCCAGCACCGACTCCGGGGACCAAGAGACCCAGTACTTC. It codes for CASTDSGDQETQYF. The J gene is TRBJ2-5, the V gene TRBV6-5; D might be TRBD2 (5 bases). V was shortened by 7 bases and J by 0 bases, with 12 bases between the two germline ends. The CDR3 contains 14 residues. Germline loops: CDR1 MNHEY, CDR2 SVGAGI.

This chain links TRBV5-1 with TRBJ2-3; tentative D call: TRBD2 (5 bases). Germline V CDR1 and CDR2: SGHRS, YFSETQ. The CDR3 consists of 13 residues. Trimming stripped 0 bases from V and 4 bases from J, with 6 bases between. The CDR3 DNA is TGCGCCAGCAGCTTGGCTAGCCCAGATACGCAGTATTTT. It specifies CASSLASPDTQYF.

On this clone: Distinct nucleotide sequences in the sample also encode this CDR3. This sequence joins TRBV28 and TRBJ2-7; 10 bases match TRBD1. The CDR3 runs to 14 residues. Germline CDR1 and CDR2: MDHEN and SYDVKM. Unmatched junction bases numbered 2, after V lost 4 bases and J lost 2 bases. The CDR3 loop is CASSSGQGAYEQYF. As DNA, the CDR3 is TGTGCCAGCAGTTCCGGACAGGGGGCCTACGAGCAGTACTTC.

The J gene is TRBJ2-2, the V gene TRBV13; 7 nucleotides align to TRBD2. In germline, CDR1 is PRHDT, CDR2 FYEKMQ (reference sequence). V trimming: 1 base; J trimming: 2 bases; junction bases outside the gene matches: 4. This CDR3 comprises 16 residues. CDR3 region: CASSLEASGNTGELFF. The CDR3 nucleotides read TGTGCCAGCAGCTTAGAGGCTAGCGGAAACACCGGGGAGCTGTTTTTT.